This T cell receptor beta chain was sequenced during a study of beta chain features in type 1 diabetes. Overall study: Across the samples, some 98,000,000 sorted cells were examined in total.

Germline trimming cut 1 base from V and 5 bases from J; bases unmatched to any gene: 12. This CDR3 comprises 17 residues. CDR1 is SGHVS, CDR2 FQNEAQ, per germline. Since all of the isolated RNA was reverse transcribed, expressed TCRB transcripts were what got sequenced. The repertoire was sequenced with immunoSEQ multiplex PCR; TCRdb's copy has only in-frame clones and lacks some. Among 630,000 or so clones listed, more than 12% were seen once. Regarding this clone: Its antigen is as yet unknown.

Study findings and constraints: Shortening of TCRB CDR3s, moderate but significant, appeared in all four CD4+ subsets of Type 1 diabetes patients. It was among patients, rather than healthy donors, that naive, central memory and Treg TCRB repertoires appeared more similar.

The chain combines TRBV7-8 with TRBJ2-5; 8 bases map to TRBD1. The sequenced sample was naive CD4+ T cells from blood. This clonotype was sampled from a man aged 18-30 years with type 1 diabetes. The DNA for the CDR3 is TGTGCCAGCAGCTTAGACCCAGGGGGCTCAAGGGGGGAGACCCAGTACTTC. This translates into CASSLDPGGSRGETQYF.